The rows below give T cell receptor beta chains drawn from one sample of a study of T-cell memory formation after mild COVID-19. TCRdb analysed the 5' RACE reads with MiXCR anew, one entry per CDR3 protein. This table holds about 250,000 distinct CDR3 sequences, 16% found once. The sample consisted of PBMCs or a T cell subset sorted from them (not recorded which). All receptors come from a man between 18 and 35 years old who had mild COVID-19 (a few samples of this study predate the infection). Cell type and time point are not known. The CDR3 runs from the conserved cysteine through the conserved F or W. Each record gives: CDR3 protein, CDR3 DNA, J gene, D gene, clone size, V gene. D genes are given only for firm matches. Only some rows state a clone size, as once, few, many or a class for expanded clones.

CDR3: CASRDQSNTEAFF
DNA: TGCGCCAGCAGGGATCAGTCGAACACTGAAGCTTTCTTT
J: TRBJ1-1
D: -
size: -
V: TRBV5-1

CDR3: CASSRDTRQETQYF
DNA: TGTGCCAGCAGCAGGGACACTCGCCAAGAGACCCAGTACTTC
J: TRBJ2-5
D: -
size: many
V: TRBV7-9

CDR3: CASSLKTGYGYTF
DNA: TGCGCCAGCAGCTTGAAAACAGGATATGGCTACACCTTC
J: TRBJ1-2
D: -
size: few
V: TRBV5-1

CDR3: CASSSPSSYNEQFF
DNA: TGCGCCAGCAGCTCGCCTAGCTCCTACAATGAGCAGTTCTTC
J: TRBJ2-1
D: -
size: -
V: TRBV5-1

CDR3: CASRVTGTGGLSTEAFF
DNA: TGTGCCAGCCGAGTTACCGGGACAGGGGGACTTTCAACTGAAGCTTTCTTT
J: TRBJ1-1
D: TRBD1
size: many
V: TRBV28

CDR3: CASSSRETKETQYF
DNA: TGTGCCAGCAGCTCCCGGGAGACGAAAGAGACCCAGTACTTC
J: TRBJ2-5
D: -
size: -
V: TRBV7-9

CDR3: CAISEAGSNEQYF
DNA: TGTGCCATCAGTGAGGCAGGGTCGAACGAGCAGTACTTC
J: TRBJ2-7
D: -
size: many
V: TRBV10-3

CDR3: CASSSGQGAYNEQFF
DNA: TGCGCCAGCAGCTCTGGACAGGGGGCCTACAATGAGCAGTTCTTC
J: TRBJ2-1
D: TRBD1
size: -
V: TRBV5-1

CDR3: CASTEQGASYGYTF
DNA: TGTGCCAGCACTGAACAGGGGGCGAGCTATGGCTACACCTTC
J: TRBJ1-2
D: TRBD1
size: few
V: TRBV7-2

CDR3: CASSLMGQGSYYGYTF
DNA: TGTGCCAGCAGCTTGATGGGACAGGGGTCTTACTATGGCTACACCTTC
J: TRBJ1-2
D: TRBD1
size: -
V: TRBV9

CDR3: CASSFYTDRENTGELFF
DNA: TGTGCCAGCAGCTTTTACACGGACAGGGAGAACACCGGGGAGCTGTTTTTT
J: TRBJ2-2
D: TRBD1
size: few
V: TRBV12-3/TRBV12-4

CDR3: CAISEGPTDTQYF
DNA: TGTGCCATCAGTGAGGGTCCCACAGATACGCAGTATTTT
J: TRBJ2-3
D: -
size: few
V: TRBV10-3

CDR3: CASSLKQGFDEQYF
DNA: TGTGCCAGCAGCTTAAAACAGGGGTTCGACGAGCAGTACTTC
J: TRBJ2-7
D: TRBD1
size: few
V: TRBV7-2

CDR3: CATSREPGVYNEQFF
DNA: TGTGCCACCAGCAGAGAACCGGGGGTTTACAATGAGCAGTTCTTC
J: TRBJ2-1
D: -
size: many
V: TRBV15

CDR3: CASSQDSYSYEQYF
DNA: TGTGCCAGCAGCCAGGACAGCTACTCCTACGAGCAGTACTTC
J: TRBJ2-7
D: -
size: few
V: TRBV12-3/TRBV12-4

CDR3: CASSPGEGQPQHF
DNA: TGTGCCAGCAGCCCCGGGGAAGGTCAGCCCCAGCATTTT
J: TRBJ1-5
D: -
size: few
V: TRBV7-3

CDR3: CASSLYTGPGEQFF
DNA: TGTGCCAGCAGCTTGTATACAGGTCCTGGTGAGCAGTTCTTC
J: TRBJ2-1
D: -
size: -
V: TRBV11-2

CDR3: CASSSIAKNIQYF
DNA: TGTGCCAGCAGTTCAATAGCCAAAAACATTCAGTACTTC
J: TRBJ2-4
D: -
size: few
V: TRBV25-1

CDR3: CASSKMGGTDTQYF
DNA: TGTGCTAGCAGCAAAATGGGGGGCACAGATACGCAGTATTTT
J: TRBJ2-3
D: -
size: once
V: TRBV7-7

CDR3: CASKLDGADTQYF
DNA: TGTGCCAGCAAGCTGGATGGCGCAGATACGCAGTATTTT
J: TRBJ2-3
D: -
size: -
V: TRBV6-2/TRBV6-3

CDR3: CASSLLAGTTGELFF
DNA: TGCGCCAGCAGCTTGCTTGCGGGGACTACCGGGGAGCTGTTTTTT
J: TRBJ2-2
D: -
size: once
V: TRBV5-1

CDR3: CANFQGYSNQPQHF
DNA: TGTGCCAACTTCCAGGGTTATAGCAATCAGCCCCAGCATTTT
J: TRBJ1-5
D: -
size: -
V: TRBV27

CDR3: CASSQDGPGNTEAFF
DNA: TGTGCCAGCAGTCAGGACGGCCCCGGGAACACTGAAGCTTTCTTT
J: TRBJ1-1
D: -
size: few
V: TRBV3-1

CDR3: CASSLLGTEGQETQYF
DNA: TGCGCCAGCAGCTTGTTAGGAACAGAGGGCCAAGAGACCCAGTACTTC
J: TRBJ2-5
D: -
size: few
V: TRBV5-1

CDR3: CASSLRASGAPETQYF
DNA: TGTGCCAGCAGCTTAAGGGCTAGCGGGGCCCCTGAGACCCAGTACTTC
J: TRBJ2-5
D: TRBD2
size: few
V: TRBV7-3

CDR3: CSARWSGYSNQPQHF
DNA: TGCAGTGCTAGATGGTCAGGGTATAGCAATCAGCCCCAGCATTTT
J: TRBJ1-5
D: -
size: -
V: TRBV20-1

CDR3: CASRPASGVVNEQFF
DNA: TGTGCCAGCAGGCCGGCTAGCGGGGTGGTCAATGAGCAGTTCTTC
J: TRBJ2-1
D: TRBD2
size: -
V: TRBV4-2

CDR3: CASSSELVLGYTF
DNA: TGTGCCAGCAGTTCCGAGCTGGTCCTAGGCTACACCTTC
J: TRBJ1-2
D: -
size: many
V: TRBV12-3/TRBV12-4

CDR3: CASSQWGGTPYEQYF
DNA: TGTGCCAGCAGCCAATGGGGGGGTACGCCCTACGAGCAGTACTTC
J: TRBJ2-7
D: TRBD2
size: many
V: TRBV27

CDR3: CASSQPREVSYEQYF
DNA: TGCGCCAGCAGCCAGCCAAGAGAGGTCTCCTACGAGCAGTACTTC
J: TRBJ2-7
D: -
size: few
V: TRBV4-1

CDR3: CASSPGGGSDTGELFF
DNA: TGCGCCAGCAGCCCTGGGGGAGGTTCGGACACCGGGGAGCTGTTTTTT
J: TRBJ2-2
D: -
size: -
V: TRBV5-1

CDR3: CSVGPNSYEQYF
DNA: TGCAGCGTTGGCCCAAACAGCTACGAGCAGTACTTC
J: TRBJ2-7
D: -
size: few
V: TRBV29-1

CDR3: CASSSDSWGPRRAFF
DNA: TGTGCCAGCAGTTCAGACAGTTGGGGTCCCCGAAGAGCTTTCTTT
J: TRBJ1-1
D: -
size: -
V: TRBV27

CDR3: CASSPDSLPETQYF
DNA: TGTGCCAGCAGCCCGGACTCTCTCCCCGAGACCCAGTACTTC
J: TRBJ2-5
D: -
size: -
V: TRBV7-6

CDR3: CASSPWTGGYGYTF
DNA: TGTGCCAGCTCACCTTGGACAGGGGGCTATGGCTACACCTTC
J: TRBJ1-2
D: TRBD1
size: -
V: TRBV18

CDR3: CASSPQGHGYTF
DNA: TGTGCCAGCAGTCCACAGGGCCATGGCTACACCTTC
J: TRBJ1-2
D: -
size: few
V: TRBV2

CDR3: CASSRDRQGYTF
DNA: TGTGCCAGCAGCCGGGACCGGCAAGGCTACACCTTC
J: TRBJ1-2
D: -
size: few
V: TRBV12-3/TRBV12-4

CDR3: CASSQERSGAVPLVYGYTF
DNA: TGTGCCAGCAGCCAAGAAAGGTCCGGGGCCGTACCCCTGGTCTATGGCTACACCTTC
J: TRBJ1-2
D: -
size: -
V: TRBV14

CDR3: CASSSWAGALGETQYF
DNA: TGTGCCAGCAGCTCATGGGCTGGCGCTTTAGGGGAGACCCAGTACTTC
J: TRBJ2-5
D: -
size: few
V: TRBV11-2